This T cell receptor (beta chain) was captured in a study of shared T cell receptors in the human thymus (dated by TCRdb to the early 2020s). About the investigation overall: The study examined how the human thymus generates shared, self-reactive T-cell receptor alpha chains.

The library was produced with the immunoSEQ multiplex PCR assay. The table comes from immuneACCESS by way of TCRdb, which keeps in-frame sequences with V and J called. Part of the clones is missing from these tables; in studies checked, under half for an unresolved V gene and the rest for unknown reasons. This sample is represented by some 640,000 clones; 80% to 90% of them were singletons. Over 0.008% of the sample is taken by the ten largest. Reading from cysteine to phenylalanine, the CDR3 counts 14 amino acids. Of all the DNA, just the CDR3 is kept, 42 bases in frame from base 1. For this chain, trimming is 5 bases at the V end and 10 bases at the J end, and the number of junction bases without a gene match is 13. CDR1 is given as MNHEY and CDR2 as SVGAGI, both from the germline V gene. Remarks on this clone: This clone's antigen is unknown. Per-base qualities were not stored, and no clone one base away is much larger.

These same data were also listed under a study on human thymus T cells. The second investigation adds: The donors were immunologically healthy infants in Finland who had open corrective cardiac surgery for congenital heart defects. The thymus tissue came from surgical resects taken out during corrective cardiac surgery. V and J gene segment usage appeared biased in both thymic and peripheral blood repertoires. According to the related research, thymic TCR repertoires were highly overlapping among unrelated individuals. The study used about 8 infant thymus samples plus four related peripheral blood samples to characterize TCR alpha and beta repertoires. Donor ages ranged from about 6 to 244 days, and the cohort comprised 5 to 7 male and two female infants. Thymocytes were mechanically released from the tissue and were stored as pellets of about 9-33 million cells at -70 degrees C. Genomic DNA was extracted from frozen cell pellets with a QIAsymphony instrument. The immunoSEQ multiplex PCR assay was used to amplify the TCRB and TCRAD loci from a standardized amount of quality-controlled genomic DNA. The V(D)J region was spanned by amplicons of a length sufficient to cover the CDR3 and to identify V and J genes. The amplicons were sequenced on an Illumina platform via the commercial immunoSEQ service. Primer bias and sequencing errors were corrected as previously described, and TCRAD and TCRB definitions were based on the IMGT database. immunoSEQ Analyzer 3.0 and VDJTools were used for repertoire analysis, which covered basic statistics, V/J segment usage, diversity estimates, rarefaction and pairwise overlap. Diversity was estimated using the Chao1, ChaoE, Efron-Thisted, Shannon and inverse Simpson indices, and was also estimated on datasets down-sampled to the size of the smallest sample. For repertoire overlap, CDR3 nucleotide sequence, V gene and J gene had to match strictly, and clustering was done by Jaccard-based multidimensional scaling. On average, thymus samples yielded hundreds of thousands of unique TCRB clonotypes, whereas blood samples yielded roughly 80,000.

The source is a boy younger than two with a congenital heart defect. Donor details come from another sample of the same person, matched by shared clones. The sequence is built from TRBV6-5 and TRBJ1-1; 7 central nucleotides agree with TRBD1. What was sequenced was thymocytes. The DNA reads TGTGCCAGCAGTCTGACACAGGGGCCCTGGGGAGCTTTCTTT. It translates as CASSLTQGPWGAFF.